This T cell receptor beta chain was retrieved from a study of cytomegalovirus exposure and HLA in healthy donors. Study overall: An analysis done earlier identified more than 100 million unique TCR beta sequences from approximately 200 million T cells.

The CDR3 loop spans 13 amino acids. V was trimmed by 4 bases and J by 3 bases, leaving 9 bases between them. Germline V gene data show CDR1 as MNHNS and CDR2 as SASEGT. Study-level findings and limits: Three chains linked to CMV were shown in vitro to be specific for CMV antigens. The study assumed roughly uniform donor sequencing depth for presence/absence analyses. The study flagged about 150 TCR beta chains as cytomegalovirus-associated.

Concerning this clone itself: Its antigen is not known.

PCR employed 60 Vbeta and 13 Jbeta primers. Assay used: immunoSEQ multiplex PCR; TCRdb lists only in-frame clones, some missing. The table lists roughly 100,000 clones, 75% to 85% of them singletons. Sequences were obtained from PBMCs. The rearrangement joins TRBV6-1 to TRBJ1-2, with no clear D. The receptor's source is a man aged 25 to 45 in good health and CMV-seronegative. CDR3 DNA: TGTGCCAGCAGTGGGTCCCGGGACTATGGCTACACCTTC. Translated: CASSGSRDYGYTF.